What follows are 19 T cell receptor beta chains derived from one specimen sequenced in a study of T cell responses to AZD1222 COVID-19 vaccine. Repertoires were generated with immunoSEQ multiplex PCR, while TCRdb's copy carries only in-frame clones and drops some. Among roughly 120,000 clones listed, about 86% were seen once. This material consisted of peripheral blood, taken 28 days after the second AZD1222 dose. The receptors derive from an adult who received the AZD1222 COVID-19 vaccine.

The V and J genes are TRBV28 and TRBJ1-5; unclear D gene. CDR1 and CDR2 (germline): MDHEN, SYDVKM. This CDR3 has 14 amino acids. V lost 7 bases and J lost 4, with 14 bases in between. This CDR3 is CASTQKSRNQPQHF. The DNA of the CDR3 is TGTGCCAGCACCCAAAAGTCACGGAATCAGCCCCAGCATTTT. Full variable domain (outside the CDR3, taken from reference TRBV28 and TRBJ1-5): DVKVTQSSRYLVKRTGEKVFLECVQDMDHENMFWYRQDPGLGLRLIYFSYDVKMKEKGDIPEGYSVSREKKERFSLILESASTNQTSMYLCASTQKSRNQPQHFGDGTRLSIL.

The chain joins TRBV19 to TRBJ2-1; TRBD1 or TRBD2 may be the D gene (5 bases each). CDR1 LNHDA and CDR2 SQIVND come from the germline V gene (reference sequence). The V end lost 4 bases, the J end lost 2 bases, and 12 bases lay between the germline ends. The CDR3 is 15 amino acids. CDR3 nucleotide sequence: TGTGCCAGTAGTACAGGGAGCGGAGCCTACAATGAGCAGTTCTTC. Amino acid sequence: CASSTGSGAYNEQFF.

J is TRBJ2-5 and V is TRBV30; D is possibly TRBD1 (7 bases). The length of the CDR3 is 13 residues. Germline V gene data show CDR1 as GTSNPN and CDR2 as SVGIG (reference sequence). V lost 5 bases and J lost 1, with 11 bases in between. CDR3 sequence: CAWAGQIQETQYF. CDR3 nucleotide sequence: TGTGCCTGGGCGGGACAGATCCAAGAGACCCAGTACTTC.

This chain links TRBV18 with TRBJ2-3, with TRBD2 matching over 10 bases. The germline V gene has CDR1 KGHSH and CDR2 LQKENI. After removal of 3 bases from V and 3 bases from J, the junction contained 3 bases not matched to a gene. The CDR3 covers 15 residues. CDR3 loop: CASSPPLAGTDTQYF. The DNA of the CDR3 is TGTGCCAGCTCACCCCCACTAGCGGGGACAGATACGCAGTATTTT.

The chain couples TRBV28 to TRBJ1-1; no definite D call. Trimming cost V 6 bases and J 5 bases, with 10 bases left between them. In germline, CDR1 is MDHEN, CDR2 SYDVKM. The CDR3 loop spans 12 amino acids. The DNA of the CDR3 is TGTGCCAGCAGGCAGGTTGGGACTGAAGCTTTCTTT. Protein: CASRQVGTEAFF.

The CDR3 loop is CASSFRQGPNVLTF. CDR3 nucleotide sequence: TGTGCCAGCAGCTTTCGACAGGGTCCCAACGTCCTGACTTTC. The chain is built from TRBV7-3 and TRBJ2-6, with TRBD1 identical over 7 bases. Germline CDR1 and CDR2: SGHTA and FQGTGA. The CDR3 runs to 14 residues. Trimming at V came to 3 bases and at J to 8 bases, leaving 4 bases not matched to a gene.

In DNA, the CDR3 is TGTGCCAGCACACCACAGGGAAGGGACAATCAGCCCCAGCATTTT. It yields the protein CASTPQGRDNQPQHF. The chain couples TRBV28 to TRBJ1-5; TRBD1 might be the D (6 bases). The CDR3 is 15 residues long. Trimming stripped 7 bases from V and 3 bases from J, with 16 bases between. Germline lookup yields CDR1 MDHEN and CDR2 SYDVKM.

V usage is TRBV3-1 (or the pseudogene TRBV3-2) and J usage is TRBJ1-3; tentatively, D is TRBD1 (5 bases). Trimming took 3 bases from V and 4 from J, leaving 10 bases between them. This CDR3 region has 14 residues. CDR1 is LGHDT and CDR2 is YNNKEL in the germline V gene (reference sequence). The CDR3 loop is CASSQGLGGNTIYF. In DNA, the CDR3 is TGTGCCAGCAGCCAGGGACTGGGGGGAAACACCATATATTTT.

The chain couples TRBV9 to TRBJ1-4, with unresolved D. This CDR3 is 15 amino acids long. Trimming shortened V by 3 bases and J by 5 bases, and 14 bases separated the two germline ends. Germline lookup yields CDR1 SGDLS and CDR2 YYNGEE. The CDR3 reads CASSASWGLNEKLFF. CDR3 bases: TGTGCCAGCAGCGCCTCATGGGGTCTAAATGAAAAACTGTTTTTT.

The chain combines TRBV14 with TRBJ2-7; D gene unclear. The V gene's germline CDR1 is SGHDN and CDR2 FVKESK. Trimming took 0 bases from V and 2 from J, leaving 8 bases between them. CDR3 size: 14 residues. Here the CDR3 DNA reads TGTGCCAGCAGCCAAGATAACCGACCCTACGAGCAGTACTTC. As protein: CASSQDNRPYEQYF.

The CDR3: CASSFRLAGDPGELFF. For the CDR3, the DNA is TGTGCCAGCAGCTTTAGACTAGCGGGAGACCCCGGGGAGCTGTTTTTT. The chain carries TRBV11-2 and TRBJ2-2, with 12 bases fitting TRBD2. V lost 3 bases to trimming and J lost 6 bases; unmatched junction nucleotides: 5. The CDR3 length is 16 residues. Germline V lookup: CDR1 SGHAT, CDR2 FQNNGV.

This chain joins TRBV6-2 or TRBV6-3 and TRBJ2-1; 10 bases agree with TRBD2. Germline values: CDR1 MNHEY, CDR2 SVGEGT. V was pared by 4 bases and J by 0 bases, with 9 bases of the junction left unmatched. This CDR3 is built from 18 residues. The CDR3 here is CASSSRTSGTSSYNEQFF. The DNA for the CDR3 is TGTGCCAGCAGTTCTCGTACTAGCGGGACCAGCTCCTACAATGAGCAGTTCTTC.

Concerning this clone: Other nucleotide sequences in the sample specify the same CDR3. The CDR3 is CASSIDPGLNTEAFF. In DNA, the CDR3 is TGTGCCAGTAGTATAGATCCGGGATTGAACACTGAAGCTTTCTTT. The J gene is TRBJ1-1, the V gene TRBV19, with D unresolved. Germline-derived CDR1 and CDR2 are LNHDA and SQIVND (reference sequence). The CDR3 consists of 15 residues. Trimming left V 0 bases short and J 0 bases short, with 8 bases between.

The V gene is TRBV7-9, the J gene TRBJ1-4; D is ambiguous. Deletions cut 4 bases from V and 4 bases from J, with 7 bases between. From germline, CDR1 is SEHNR and CDR2 FQNEAQ (reference sequence). The CDR3 extends over 13 amino acids. This chain's CDR3 is CASSSDSNEKLFF. The CDR3 DNA reads TGTGCCAGCAGCTCGGATAGTAATGAAAAACTGTTTTTT.

The J gene is TRBJ1-4, the V gene TRBV12-3 or TRBV12-4; no clear D gene. This CDR3 has 13 amino acids. V lost 6 bases to trimming and J lost 8 bases, with 13 bases between them. DNA for the CDR3: TGTGCCAGCAGCCCCCTAAAAGGGGAAAAACTGTTTTTT. Translated: CASSPLKGEKLFF.

The CDR3 protein is CASSPPGGAAGELFF. CDR3 DNA: TGTGCCAGCAGCCCCCCCGGGGGGGCTGCCGGGGAGCTGTTTTTT. This chain links TRBV2 with TRBJ2-2, with 8 bases matching TRBD2. This CDR3 is built from 15 residues. J was trimmed by 6 bases and V by 6 bases; bases with no gene match: 9. Germline V gives CDR1 SNHLY, CDR2 FYNNEI.

A single count supports this clone. CDR3 region: CASSFLAVSSYNEQFF. For the CDR3, the DNA is TGTGCCAGCAGCTTTCTAGCGGTCAGCTCCTACAATGAGCAGTTCTTC. This chain links TRBV7-9 with TRBJ2-1, with TRBD2 matching over 7 bases. Germline CDR1 SEHNR, CDR2 FQNEAQ (reference sequence). J was trimmed by 0 bases and V by 3 bases; bases with no gene match: 5. The CDR3 has 16 residues.

For the CDR3, the DNA is TGTGCCAGCAGCTTATTTGGGGCGGACTACGAGCAGTACTTC. It yields the protein CASSLFGADYEQYF. The chain combines TRBV5-8 with TRBJ2-7; possible D gene TRBD1, 5 bases. Per germline, CDR1 SGHTS and CDR2 YDEGEE. The CDR3 runs to 14 residues. V was trimmed by 2 bases and J by 3 bases, leaving 12 bases between them.

The rearrangement joins TRBV7-2 to TRBJ1-5; 8 nucleotides match TRBD1. CDR1 SGHTA and CDR2 FQGNSA come from the germline V gene. The CDR3 is 15 amino acids. After removal of 3 bases from V and 6 bases from J, the junction contained 7 bases not matched to a gene. CDR3 DNA sequence: TGTGCCAGCAGCTTCCAGACAGGGGCGGGTCAGCCCCAGCATTTT. It translates to CASSFQTGAGQPQHF.